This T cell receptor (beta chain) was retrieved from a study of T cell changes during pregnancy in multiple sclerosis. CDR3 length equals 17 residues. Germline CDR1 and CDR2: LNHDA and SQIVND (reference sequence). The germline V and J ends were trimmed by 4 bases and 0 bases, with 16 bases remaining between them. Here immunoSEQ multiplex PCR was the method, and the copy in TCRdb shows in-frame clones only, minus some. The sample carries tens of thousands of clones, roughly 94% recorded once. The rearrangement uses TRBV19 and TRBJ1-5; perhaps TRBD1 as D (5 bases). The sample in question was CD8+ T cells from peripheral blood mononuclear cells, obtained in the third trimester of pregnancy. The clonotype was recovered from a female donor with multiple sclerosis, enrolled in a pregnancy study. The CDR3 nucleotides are TGTGCCAGTAGTAACCGGGACGCGGGGTATAGCAATCAGCCCCAGCATTTT. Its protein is CASSNRDAGYSNQPQHF.